These T cell receptor beta chains were read from a single sample in a study of control samples from healthy donors and cancer patients. Assay used: immunoSEQ multiplex PCR; TCRdb lists only in-frame clones, some missing. The data show fewer than 200,000 clones, with around 93% seen just once and roughly 4.3% held by the top ten. Input material: blood. The receptors derive from a woman in her fifties or sixties in good health. Each CDR3 is given with its conserved first and last residue. Each record gives: D gene, V gene, J gene, clone size, CDR3 protein, CDR3 DNA. A D gene is named only where the DNA matches it firmly. Some rows mark clone size as missing; the rest say once, few, many or name a class of expanded clone.

D: .
V: TRBV9
J: TRBJ1-4
size: .
CDR3: CASTPGARTTNEKLFF
DNA: TGTGCCAGCACCCCGGGAGCTCGGACAACTAATGAAAAACTGTTTTTT

D: .
V: TRBV7-9
J: TRBJ2-5
size: once
CDR3: CASRATGLETQYF
DNA: TGTGCCAGCAGAGCAACAGGGCTGGAGACCCAGTACTTC

D: .
V: TRBV11-2
J: TRBJ2-5
size: .
CDR3: CASSFFSRDETQYF
DNA: TGTGCCAGCAGCTTTTTCAGTAGGGACGAGACCCAGTACTTC

D: .
V: TRBV12-3/TRBV12-4
J: TRBJ1-5
size: .
CDR3: CASSSTGSQPQHF
DNA: TGTGCCAGCAGTTCCACAGGGTCCCAGCCCCAGCATTTT

D: .
V: TRBV19
J: TRBJ2-3
size: .
CDR3: CATGVFTDTQYF
DNA: TGTGCCACTGGAGTTTTTACAGATACGCAGTATTTT

D: TRBD1
V: TRBV6-2/TRBV6-3
J: TRBJ1-1
size: once
CDR3: CASSRGQGAFSNTEAFF
DNA: TGTGCCAGCAGTCGGGGACAGGGGGCTTTTAGTAACACTGAAGCTTTCTTT

D: TRBD1
V: TRBV7-7
J: TRBJ2-1
size: .
CDR3: CASSTRAGGEQFF
DNA: TGTGCCAGCAGCACCAGAGCAGGGGGTGAGCAGTTCTTC

D: TRBD1
V: TRBV9
J: TRBJ2-7
size: few
CDR3: CASSVAGTDYEQYF
DNA: TGTGCCAGCAGCGTAGCAGGGACAGACTACGAGCAGTACTTC

D: TRBD2
V: TRBV5-1
J: TRBJ2-5
size: .
CDR3: CASSLGNSGIEETQYF
DNA: TGCGCCAGCAGCTTAGGGAATAGCGGGATTGAAGAGACCCAGTACTTC

D: TRBD1
V: TRBV5-1
J: TRBJ1-2
size: .
CDR3: CASSLGQGKNYGYTF
DNA: TGCGCCAGCAGCTTGGGACAGGGAAAAAACTATGGCTACACCTTC

D: .
V: TRBV4-3
J: TRBJ2-7
size: few
CDR3: CASSQGGDREYEQYF
DNA: TGCGCCAGCAGCCAAGGGGGGGACAGAGAGTACGAGCAGTACTTC

D: .
V: TRBV15
J: TRBJ2-6
size: .
CDR3: CATRPGLGGARGANVLTF
DNA: TGTGCCACCAGGCCCGGGCTGGGGGGGGCGCGTGGGGCCAACGTCCTGACTTTC

D: TRBD1
V: TRBV19
J: TRBJ1-1
size: .
CDR3: CASDHRGGTEAFF
DNA: TGTGCCAGTGATCACAGGGGGGGAACTGAAGCTTTCTTT

D: .
V: TRBV11-3
J: TRBJ2-3
size: .
CDR3: CASSSDGSDTQYF
DNA: TGTGCCAGCAGCTCAGACGGTTCAGATACGCAGTATTTT

D: .
V: TRBV9
J: TRBJ2-3
size: .
CDR3: CASSVSPGPTDTQYF
DNA: TGTGCCAGCAGCGTAAGTCCGGGACCGACAGATACGCAGTATTTT

D: TRBD1
V: TRBV2
J: TRBJ1-1
size: once
CDR3: CASSVGGQGEAFF
DNA: TGTGCCAGTTCTGTGGGGGGACAGGGCGAAGCTTTCTTT

D: .
V: TRBV18
J: TRBJ2-7
size: .
CDR3: CASSPGSGRIYEQYF
DNA: TGTGCCAGCTCCCCCGGATCGGGCAGAATCTACGAGCAGTACTTC

D: .
V: TRBV9
J: TRBJ2-3
size: .
CDR3: CASSVSGSSYTDTQYF
DNA: TGTGCCAGCAGCGTATCAGGTTCTTCCTACACAGATACGCAGTATTTT

D: TRBD1
V: TRBV5-6
J: TRBJ2-3
size: few
CDR3: CASSLAGGQGTDTQYF
DNA: TGTGCCAGCAGCTTGGCCGGGGGACAGGGCACAGATACGCAGTATTTT

D: .
V: TRBV6-2/TRBV6-3
J: TRBJ1-4
size: .
CDR3: CASSYKVSGGSREKLFF
DNA: TGTGCCAGCAGTTACAAAGTGTCGGGTGGATCTCGTGAAAAACTGTTTTTT

D: .
V: TRBV27
J: TRBJ2-1
size: .
CDR3: CASRDGVSYNEQFF
DNA: TGTGCCAGCCGGGACGGTGTGTCCTACAATGAGCAGTTCTTC

D: .
V: TRBV7-2
J: TRBJ1-5
size: .
CDR3: CASSFYTGRTRQPQHF
DNA: TGTGCCAGCAGCTTTTATACAGGGCGAACCAGGCAGCCCCAGCATTTT

D: .
V: TRBV20-1
J: TRBJ2-3
size: .
CDR3: CSASFGVTDTQYF
DNA: TGCAGTGCTAGTTTTGGGGTCACAGATACGCAGTATTTT